The next 12 T cell receptor beta chains were all read from a single sample in a study of shared clonotypes between healthy human individuals (dated by TCRdb to the early 2020s). Library construction relied on the immunoSEQ multiplex PCR assay. TCRdb limited this immuneACCESS table to in-frame rearrangements with V and J called. A share of clones is missing; checked studies link under half to unresolved V genes, and the rest is unexplained. The sample table holds about 1.1 million clones, of which 70% to 80% were seen once. More than 0.85% of the sample belongs to the ten largest clones. What was sequenced was memory CD4+ T cells from PBMCs. This specimen's cell subset or site label, per the study, means: CD45RA-negative fraction. These receptors all come from a young man in good health. Some clones in this sample may be carry-over from other donors' samples.

The V gene is TRBV6-6, the J gene TRBJ2-2; TRBD2 is a possible D gene (5 bases). The V end lost 3 bases, the J end lost 4 bases, and 9 bases lay between the germline ends. Germline assignment: CDR1 MNHNY and CDR2 SVGAGI (reference sequence). The CDR3 length is 14 residues. CDR3 nucleotide sequence: TGTGCCAGCAGTTATTTCGCGGGCACCGGGGAGCTGTTTTTT. Translated, it gives CASSYFAGTGELFF.

This chain uses TRBV15 with TRBJ2-1; TRBD1 matches 7 bases. The CDR3 is made up of 16 amino acids. The V gene's germline CDR1 is LNHNV and CDR2 YYDKDF (reference sequence). V lost 5 bases and J lost 2; bases outside the gene matches: 9. The CDR3 sequence is CATSGTDRAAYNEQFF. CDR3 DNA: TGTGCCACCAGCGGAACCGACAGGGCTGCCTACAATGAGCAGTTCTTC.

This rearrangement joins TRBV28 to TRBJ1-1; D not certain. The germline V gene encodes CDR1 MDHEN and CDR2 SYDVKM. V dropped 11 bases and J dropped 1 base, with 29 bases sitting between them. The CDR3 totals 18 residues. CDR3 coding DNA: TGTGCCGCAAGCCCTCCGCTTGGTCCATCCCCACCGAACACTGAAGCTTTCTTT. Protein: CAASPPLGPSPPNTEAFF.

This sequence joins TRBV5-1 and TRBJ2-7, with 13 bases identical to TRBD2. Trimming cost V 4 bases and J 2 bases; bases outside gene matches: 3. The germline V gene has CDR1 SGHRS and CDR2 YFSETQ. This CDR3 has 15 amino acids. The CDR3 coding sequence is TGCGCCAGCAGCCCGGGACTAGCGGGGACCTACGAGCAGTACTTC. Amino acids: CASSPGLAGTYEQYF.

This chain connects TRBV4-2 to TRBJ1-1; D is unclear. From germline, CDR1 is LGHNA and CDR2 YNFKEQ. The CDR3 is 16 residues long. Trimming stripped 4 bases from V and 0 bases from J, with 15 bases between. As DNA, the CDR3 is TGTGCCAGCAGCCCAACTGGAAGAGAATTGAACACTGAAGCTTTCTTT. Residues: CASSPTGRELNTEAFF.

J is TRBJ2-1 and V is TRBV7-2, with D perhaps TRBD2 (6 bases). The CDR3 has 12 residues. The germline gives CDR1 SGHTA, CDR2 FQGNSA. V lost 5 bases, J lost 10 bases, and 12 bases lay in between. The CDR3 loop is CASSGTSREQFF. For the CDR3, the DNA is TGTGCCAGCAGCGGAACTAGCCGCGAGCAGTTCTTC.

The chain employs TRBV9 and TRBJ2-7; TRBD1 or TRBD2 may be the D gene (5 bases each). Trimming removed 2 bases from V and 6 bases from J, with 12 bases in between. The CDR3 has 13 residues. Germline CDR1 SGDLS, CDR2 YYNGEE. The CDR3 here is CASSVGVGTEQYF. The CDR3 coding sequence is TGTGCCAGCAGCGTGGGGGTGGGGACCGAGCAGTACTTC.

V usage is TRBV27 and J usage is TRBJ2-3; possibly TRBD1 for D (6 bases). V was clipped by 6 bases and J by 1 base, with 17 bases between them. CDR1 is MNHEY and CDR2 is SMNVEV in the germline V gene (reference sequence). The CDR3 totals 16 residues. The CDR3 DNA is TGTGCCAGCAGACCCCTGGTAGCAGGGGGCACAGATACGCAGTATTTT. Its translation is CASRPLVAGGTDTQYF.

CDR3 in DNA: TGTGCCAGCAGCCAAGGACAGGTCCCCTACGAGCAGTACTTC. This translates into CASSQGQVPYEQYF. V and J are TRBV7-9 and TRBJ2-7; 7 bases line up with TRBD1. Germline trimming cut 5 bases from V and 2 bases from J; bases unmatched to any gene: 6. The length of the CDR3 is 14 residues. The germline CDR1 and CDR2 sequences are SEHNR and FQNEAQ (reference sequence).

The genes are TRBV28 and TRBJ2-6, with 11 positions matching TRBD1. Trimming took 3 bases from V and 1 from J; bases not matched to a gene: 5. The CDR3 is 18 residues long. Per germline, CDR1 MDHEN and CDR2 SYDVKM. The CDR3: CASSLGTGGFSGANVLTF. CDR3 DNA: TGTGCCAGCAGTTTGGGGACAGGGGGTTTTTCTGGGGCCAACGTCCTGACTTTC.

The chain uses TRBV6-1 and TRBJ1-2; TRBD1 is a possible D gene (6 bases). The V end was cut by 2 bases, the J end by 0 bases, with 16 bases between. The CDR3 loop spans 17 amino acids. Germline-derived CDR1 and CDR2 are MNHNS and SASEGT. The CDR3 DNA reads TGTGCCAGCAGTGAACGTCGGGACATTCACGCTAACTATGGCTACACCTTC. Its protein is CASSERRDIHANYGYTF.

The rearrangement links TRBV11-1 to TRBJ2-1; D perhaps matches TRBD2 (6 bases). Germline V gives CDR1 SGHAT, CDR2 FQDESV (reference sequence). V lost 5 bases and J 8 bases, leaving 10 bases between the germline ends. The CDR3 contains 12 residues. The CDR3 region has the DNA TGTGCCAGCAGCCCGACTAGTTATGAGCAGTTCTTC. Translating it yields CASSPTSYEQFF.